This T cell receptor beta chain was recorded in a study of shared clonotypes between healthy human individuals. Study as a whole: Used for every donor were three CD4 naive, three CD4 memory, two CD8 naive and one CD8 memory plate. Whole-study findings and limits: Clonotypes shared by all four sorted-subset donors had higher generation probabilities than non-shared clonotypes. The study generally estimated greater richness for naive than memory subsets.

Turning to this clone: The antigen is unknown.

Template for every sorted-subset replicate PCR totaled about 200 ng DNA, some 30,000 T cell genomes. Profiled with immunoSEQ multiplex PCR; TCRdb holds only in-frame clones, not every one. This table holds around 600,000 clones, roughly 98% found once. The naive CD8 population came from CD45RO-negative cells selected for CCR7, without terminally differentiated effector memory CD45RA+ cells. The sample comprised naive CD8+ T cells sorted from blood. The TCR was taken from a man aged 30-40 years in good health.

The chain's CDR3 is CASRGEETQYF. CDR3 sequence (DNA): TGTGCCAGCAGGGGGGAAGAGACCCAGTACTTC. The rearrangement uses TRBV2 and TRBJ2-5; D is possibly TRBD1 or TRBD2 (5 bases each). The germline V and J ends were trimmed by 6 bases and 3 bases, with 5 bases remaining between them. CDR3 length equals 11 residues. Germline values: CDR1 SNHLY, CDR2 FYNNEI.